This record looks at one T cell receptor beta chain sequence and its context. Survey-resolution sequencing targeted some 61,000 T cell genomes in cultured samples. TCRdb's table, derived via immunoSEQ multiplex PCR, lists solely in-frame clones and lacks some. The table records 2,000 or so clones, 74% of them present only once. Germline lookup yields CDR1 SGHRS and CDR2 YFSETQ. The CDR3 contains 14 residues. Between the trimmed V and J ends, which lost 0 bases and 4 bases, there was a span of 10 bases. This sample was taken from a study of T cell repertoires and HLA-DP antigens. Study-wide results and caveats: Clones undetected before culture averaged roughly 39% against one allele and about 55% against the other.

HeLa cells expressing allogeneic DPB1 restimulated the approximately 15-day-expanded CD4+ cells for approximately 24 h. HeLa stimulator cells carried retrovirally transduced HLA-DPA1/DPB1, HLA-DM, invariant chain and CD80. Irradiated (100 Gy) HeLa cells stimulated CD4+ cells at 3:1 with approximately 50 U/mL IL-2. The origin of this receptor is a man aged 45-65 years in good health and CMV-seronegative. Input material: CD137- CD4+ T cells from cultured PBMCs. This chain joins TRBV5-1 and TRBJ2-5; D not resolved. CDR3 DNA: TGCGCCAGCAGCTTGGCCAAGGTTGGAGAGACCCAGTACTTC. This translates into CASSLAKVGETQYF.